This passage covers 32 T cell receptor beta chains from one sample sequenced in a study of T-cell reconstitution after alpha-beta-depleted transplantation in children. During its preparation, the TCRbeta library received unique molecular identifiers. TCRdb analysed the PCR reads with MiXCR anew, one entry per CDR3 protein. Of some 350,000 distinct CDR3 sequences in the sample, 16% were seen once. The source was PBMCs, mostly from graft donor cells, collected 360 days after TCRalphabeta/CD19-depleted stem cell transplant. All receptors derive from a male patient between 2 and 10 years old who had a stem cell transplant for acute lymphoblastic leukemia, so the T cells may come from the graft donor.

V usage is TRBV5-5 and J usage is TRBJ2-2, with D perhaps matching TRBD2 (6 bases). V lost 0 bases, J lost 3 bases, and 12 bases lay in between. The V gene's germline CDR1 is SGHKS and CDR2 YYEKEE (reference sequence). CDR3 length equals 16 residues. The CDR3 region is CASSLAVRRDTGELFF. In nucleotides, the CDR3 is TGTGCCAGCAGCTTGGCCGTCCGGAGGGACACCGGGGAGCTGTTTTTT.

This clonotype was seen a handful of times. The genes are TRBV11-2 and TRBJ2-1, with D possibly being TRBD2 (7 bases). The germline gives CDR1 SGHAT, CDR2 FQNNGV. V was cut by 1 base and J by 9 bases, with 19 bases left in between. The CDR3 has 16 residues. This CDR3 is CASSLGGGGEHREQFF. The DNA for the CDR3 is TGTGCCAGCAGCTTAGGGGGGGGCGGAGAACATCGTGAGCAGTTCTTC.

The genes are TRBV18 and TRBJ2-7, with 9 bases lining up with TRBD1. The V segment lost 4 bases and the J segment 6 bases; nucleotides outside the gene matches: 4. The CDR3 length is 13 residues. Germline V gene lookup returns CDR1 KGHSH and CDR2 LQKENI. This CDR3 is CASSHGQGSEQYF. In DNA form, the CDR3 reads TGTGCCAGCTCACATGGACAGGGGTCCGAGCAGTACTTC.

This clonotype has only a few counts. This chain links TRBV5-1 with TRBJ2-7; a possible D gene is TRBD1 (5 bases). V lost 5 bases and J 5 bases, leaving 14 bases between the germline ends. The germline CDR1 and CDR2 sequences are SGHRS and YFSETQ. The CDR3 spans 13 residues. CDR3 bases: TGCGCCAGCAGATACCAGGGATCCGACGAGCAGTACTTC. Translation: CASRYQGSDEQYF.

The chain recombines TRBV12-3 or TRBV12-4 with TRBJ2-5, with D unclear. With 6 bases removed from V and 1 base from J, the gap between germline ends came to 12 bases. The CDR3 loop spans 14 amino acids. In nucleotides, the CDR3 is TGTGCCAGCAGCCCCGTTGGCTCCCAAGAGACCCAGTACTTC. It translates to CASSPVGSQETQYF.

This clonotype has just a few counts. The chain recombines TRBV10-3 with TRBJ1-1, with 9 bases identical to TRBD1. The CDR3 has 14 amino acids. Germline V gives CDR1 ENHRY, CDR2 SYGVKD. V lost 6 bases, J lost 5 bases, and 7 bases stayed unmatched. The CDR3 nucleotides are TGTGCCATCAGGCCACAGGGGGCCGGGACTGAAGCTTTCTTT. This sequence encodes CAIRPQGAGTEAFF.

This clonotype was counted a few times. CDR3 sequence: CASSRGLAGRGTDTQYF. The CDR3 nucleotides read TGTGCCAGCAGCAGAGGACTAGCGGGACGCGGCACAGATACGCAGTATTTT. The rearrangement links TRBV9 to TRBJ2-3, with 12 bases identical to TRBD2. The CDR3 consists of 17 residues. Germline V CDR1 and CDR2: SGDLS, YYNGEE. V dropped 4 bases and J dropped 1; count of bases not matched to a gene: 7.

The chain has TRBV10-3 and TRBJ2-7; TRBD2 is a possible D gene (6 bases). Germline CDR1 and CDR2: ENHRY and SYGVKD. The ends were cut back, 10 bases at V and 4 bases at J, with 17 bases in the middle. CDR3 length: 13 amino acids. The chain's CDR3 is CATTDSRGYEQYF. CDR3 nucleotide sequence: TGTGCCACCACTGACAGTCGGGGGTACGAGCAGTACTTC.

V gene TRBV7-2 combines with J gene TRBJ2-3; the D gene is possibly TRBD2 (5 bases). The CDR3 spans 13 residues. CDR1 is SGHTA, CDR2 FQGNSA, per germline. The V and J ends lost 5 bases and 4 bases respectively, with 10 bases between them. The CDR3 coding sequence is TGTGCCAGCAGCATAGAGGGCTCAGATACGCAGTATTTT. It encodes CASSIEGSDTQYF.

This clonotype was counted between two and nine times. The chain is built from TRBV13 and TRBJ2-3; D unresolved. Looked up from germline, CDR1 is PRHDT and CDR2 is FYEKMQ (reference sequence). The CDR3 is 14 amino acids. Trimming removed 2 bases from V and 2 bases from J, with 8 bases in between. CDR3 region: CASSLIPPTDTQYF. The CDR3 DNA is TGTGCCAGCAGCTTAATTCCACCCACAGATACGCAGTATTTT.

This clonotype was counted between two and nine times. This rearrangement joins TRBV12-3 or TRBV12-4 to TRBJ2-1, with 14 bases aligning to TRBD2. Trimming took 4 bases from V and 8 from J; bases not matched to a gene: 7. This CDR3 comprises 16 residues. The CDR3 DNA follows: TGTGCCAGCAGTTCCCGGACTAGCGGGAGGTATTATGAGCAGTTCTTC. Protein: CASSSRTSGRYYEQFF.

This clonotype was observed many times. In DNA, the CDR3 is TGCAGTGCTAGAAGGCCCGGGAGGGCCCTCAATGAGCAGTTCTTC. It encodes CSARRPGRALNEQFF. The chain combines TRBV20-1 with TRBJ2-1; 8 bases align to TRBD2. CDR1 DFQATT and CDR2 SNEGSKA come from the germline V gene (reference sequence). The V gene end was trimmed by 2 bases and the J gene end by 6 bases; junction bases not matched to a gene: 9. CDR3 length: 15 amino acids.

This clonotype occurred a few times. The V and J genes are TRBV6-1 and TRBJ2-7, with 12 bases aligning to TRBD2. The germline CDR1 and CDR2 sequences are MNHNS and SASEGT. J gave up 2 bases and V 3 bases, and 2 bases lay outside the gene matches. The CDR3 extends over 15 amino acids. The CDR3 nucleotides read TGTGCCAGCAGTGAGACTAGCGGGGGCACCTACGAGCAGTACTTC. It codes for CASSETSGGTYEQYF.

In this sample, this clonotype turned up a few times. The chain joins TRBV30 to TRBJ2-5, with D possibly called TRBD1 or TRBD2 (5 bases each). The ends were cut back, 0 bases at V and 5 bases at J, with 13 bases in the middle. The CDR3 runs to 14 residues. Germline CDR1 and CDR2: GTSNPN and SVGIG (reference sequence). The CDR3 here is CAWSVWGRRETQYF. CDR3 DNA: TGTGCCTGGAGTGTATGGGGGAGACGGGAGACCCAGTACTTC.

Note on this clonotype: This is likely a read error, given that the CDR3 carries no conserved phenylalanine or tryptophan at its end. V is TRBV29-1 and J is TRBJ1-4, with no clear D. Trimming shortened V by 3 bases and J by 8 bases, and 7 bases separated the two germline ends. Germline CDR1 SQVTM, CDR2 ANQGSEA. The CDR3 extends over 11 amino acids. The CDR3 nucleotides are TGCAGCGTTGAGGGAGGCGAAAAACTGTTTTGT. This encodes CSVEGGEKLFC.

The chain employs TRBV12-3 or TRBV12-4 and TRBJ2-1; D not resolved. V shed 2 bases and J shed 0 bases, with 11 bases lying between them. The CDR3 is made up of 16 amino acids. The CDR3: CASSLRASRSYNEQFF. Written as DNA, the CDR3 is TGTGCCAGCAGTTTAAGGGCGTCCCGCTCCTACAATGAGCAGTTCTTC.

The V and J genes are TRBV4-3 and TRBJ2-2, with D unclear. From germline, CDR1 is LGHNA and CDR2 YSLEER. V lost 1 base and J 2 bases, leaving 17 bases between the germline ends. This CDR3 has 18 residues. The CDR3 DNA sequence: TGCGCCAGCAGCCAAGTACCGCCTTACAGACCAAACACCGGGGAGCTGTTTTTT. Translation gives CASSQVPPYRPNTGELFF.

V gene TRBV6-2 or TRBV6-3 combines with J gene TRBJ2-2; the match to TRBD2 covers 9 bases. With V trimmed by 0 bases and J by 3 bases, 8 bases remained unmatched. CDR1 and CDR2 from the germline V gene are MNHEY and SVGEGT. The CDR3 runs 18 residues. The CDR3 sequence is CASSYSLREGPYTGELFF. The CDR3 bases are TGTGCCAGCAGTTACTCGTTGCGGGAGGGCCCCTACACCGGGGAGCTGTTTTTT.

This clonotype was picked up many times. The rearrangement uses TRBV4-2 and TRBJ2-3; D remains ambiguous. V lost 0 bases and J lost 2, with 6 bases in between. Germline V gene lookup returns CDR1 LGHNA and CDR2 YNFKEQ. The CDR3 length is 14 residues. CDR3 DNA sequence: TGTGCCAGCAGCCAAGAGAAGGCCACAGATACGCAGTATTTT. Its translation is CASSQEKATDTQYF.

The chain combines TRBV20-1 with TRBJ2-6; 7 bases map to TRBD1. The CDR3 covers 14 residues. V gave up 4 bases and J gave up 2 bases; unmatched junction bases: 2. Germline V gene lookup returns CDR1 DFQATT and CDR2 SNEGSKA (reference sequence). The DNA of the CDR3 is TGCAGTGCTATCGGACAGGCTGGGGCCAACGTCCTGACTTTC. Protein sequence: CSAIGQAGANVLTF.

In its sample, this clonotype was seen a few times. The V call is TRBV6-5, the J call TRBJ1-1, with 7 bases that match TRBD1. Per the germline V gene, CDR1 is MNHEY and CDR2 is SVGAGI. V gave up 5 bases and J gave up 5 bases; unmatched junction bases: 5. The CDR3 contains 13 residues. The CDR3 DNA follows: TGTGCCAGCAGTACCCCGGACAGGACTGAAGCTTTCTTT. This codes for CASSTPDRTEAFF.

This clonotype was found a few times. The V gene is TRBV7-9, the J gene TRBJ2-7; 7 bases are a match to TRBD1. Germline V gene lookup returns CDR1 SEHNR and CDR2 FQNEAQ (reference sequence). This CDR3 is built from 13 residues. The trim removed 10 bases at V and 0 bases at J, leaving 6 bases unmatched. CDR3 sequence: CATEGQDSYEQYF. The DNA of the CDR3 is TGTGCCACTGAAGGACAGGACTCCTACGAGCAGTACTTC.

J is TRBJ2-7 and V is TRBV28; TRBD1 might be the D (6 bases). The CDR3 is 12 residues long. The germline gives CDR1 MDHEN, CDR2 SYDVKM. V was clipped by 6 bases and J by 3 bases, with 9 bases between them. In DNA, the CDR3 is TGTGCCAGCAGCGTACAGGGCTACGAGCAGTACTTC. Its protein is CASSVQGYEQYF. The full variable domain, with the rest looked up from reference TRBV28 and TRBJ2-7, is DVKVTQSSRYLVKRTGEKVFLECVQDMDHENMFWYRQDPGLGLRLIYFSYDVKMKEKGDIPEGYSVSREKKERFSLILESASTNQTSMYLCASSVQGYEQYFGPGTRLTVT.

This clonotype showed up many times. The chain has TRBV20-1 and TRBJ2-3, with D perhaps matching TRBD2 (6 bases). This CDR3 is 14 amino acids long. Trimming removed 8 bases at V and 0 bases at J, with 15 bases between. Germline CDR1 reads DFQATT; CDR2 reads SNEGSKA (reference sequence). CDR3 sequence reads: CSPSGTPSTDTQYF. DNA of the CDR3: TGCAGTCCGTCCGGGACTCCTAGCACAGATACGCAGTATTTT.

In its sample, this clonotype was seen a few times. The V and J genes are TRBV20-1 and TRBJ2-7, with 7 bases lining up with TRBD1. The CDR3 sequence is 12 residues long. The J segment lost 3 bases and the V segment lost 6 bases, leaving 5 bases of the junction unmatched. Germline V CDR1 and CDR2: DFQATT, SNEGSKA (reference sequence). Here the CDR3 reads CSAGTDFYEQYF. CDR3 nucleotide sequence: TGCAGTGCCGGGACAGATTTCTACGAGCAGTACTTC.

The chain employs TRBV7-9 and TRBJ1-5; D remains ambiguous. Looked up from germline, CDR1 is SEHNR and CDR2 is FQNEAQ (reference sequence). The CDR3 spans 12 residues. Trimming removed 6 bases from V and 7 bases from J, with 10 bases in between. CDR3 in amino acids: CASSPDSQPQHF. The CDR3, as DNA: TGTGCCAGCAGTCCGGACTCGCAGCCCCAGCATTTT.

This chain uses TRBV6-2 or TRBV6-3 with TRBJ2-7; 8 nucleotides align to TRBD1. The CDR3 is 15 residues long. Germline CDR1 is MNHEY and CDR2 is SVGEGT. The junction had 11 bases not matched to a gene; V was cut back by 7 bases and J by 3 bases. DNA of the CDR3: TGTGCCAGCAATGTAGACAGGGGTATGATCTACGAGCAGTACTTC. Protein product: CASNVDRGMIYEQYF.

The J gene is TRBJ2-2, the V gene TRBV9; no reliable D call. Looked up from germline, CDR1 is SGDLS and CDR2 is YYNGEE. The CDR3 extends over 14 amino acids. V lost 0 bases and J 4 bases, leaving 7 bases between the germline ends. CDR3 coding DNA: TGTGCCAGCAGCGTAGGAGGAGCCACCGGGGAGCTGTTTTTT. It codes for CASSVGGATGELFF.

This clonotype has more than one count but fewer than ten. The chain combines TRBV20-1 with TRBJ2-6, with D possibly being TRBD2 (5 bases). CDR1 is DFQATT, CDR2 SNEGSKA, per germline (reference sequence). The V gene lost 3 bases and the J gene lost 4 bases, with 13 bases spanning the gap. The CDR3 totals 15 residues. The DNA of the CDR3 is TGCAGTGCTAGTAGCCTACCGGGGGGGGCCAACGTCCTGACTTTC. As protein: CSASSLPGGANVLTF.

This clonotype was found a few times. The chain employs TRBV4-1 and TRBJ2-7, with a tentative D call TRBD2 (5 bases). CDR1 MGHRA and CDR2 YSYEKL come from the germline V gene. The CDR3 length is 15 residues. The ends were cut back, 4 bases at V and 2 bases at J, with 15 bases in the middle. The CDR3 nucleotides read TGCGCCAGCAGCCCCCGTCCCGGGAACACCTACGAGCAGTACTTC. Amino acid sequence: CASSPRPGNTYEQYF.

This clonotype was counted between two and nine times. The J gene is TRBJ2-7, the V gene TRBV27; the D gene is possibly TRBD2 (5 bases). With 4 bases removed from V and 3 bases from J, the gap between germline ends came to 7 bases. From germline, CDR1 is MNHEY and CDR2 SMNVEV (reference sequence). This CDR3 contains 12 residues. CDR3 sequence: CASSSGNYEQYF. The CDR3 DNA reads TGTGCCAGCAGTTCCGGGAACTACGAGCAGTACTTC.

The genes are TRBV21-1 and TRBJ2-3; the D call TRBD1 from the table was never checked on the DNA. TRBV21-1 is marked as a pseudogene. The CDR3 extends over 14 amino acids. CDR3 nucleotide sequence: TGTGCCAGCTTCCACGGGATCCCCTCAGATACGCAGTATTTT. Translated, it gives CASFHGIPSDTQYF.